This T cell receptor (beta chain) comes out of a study of somatic mutations in cytotoxic T cells in rheumatoid arthritis. General observations from the study: Measurement of CD8+ T-cell clonality revealed no significant difference between rheumatoid arthritis patients and age-matched healthy controls.

Healthy controls were blood donors with median age roughly 56 years (range roughly 21-80) and around 50% female. Regarding this clone: Its antigen is unknown.

V shed 4 bases and J 0 bases; nucleotides not matched to a gene: 13. Germline CDR1 reads MGHRA; CDR2 reads YSYEKL. The CDR3 loop spans 18 amino acids. The method was immunoSEQ multiplex PCR; TCRdb's version includes in-frame clones alone and lacks a portion of them. Of over 15,000 clones in the sample, around 85% are singletons; the top ten hold roughly 15%. The sequenced sample was CD8+ T cells sorted from blood. This chain links TRBV4-1 with TRBJ2-7; 9 bases map to TRBD2. The TCR comes from a man in his forties or fifties in good health. The CDR3 sequence is CASSLVSSGRFSSYEQYF. The CDR3 nucleotides read TGCGCCAGCAGCCTAGTATCCAGCGGGAGGTTCAGCTCCTACGAGCAGTACTTC.